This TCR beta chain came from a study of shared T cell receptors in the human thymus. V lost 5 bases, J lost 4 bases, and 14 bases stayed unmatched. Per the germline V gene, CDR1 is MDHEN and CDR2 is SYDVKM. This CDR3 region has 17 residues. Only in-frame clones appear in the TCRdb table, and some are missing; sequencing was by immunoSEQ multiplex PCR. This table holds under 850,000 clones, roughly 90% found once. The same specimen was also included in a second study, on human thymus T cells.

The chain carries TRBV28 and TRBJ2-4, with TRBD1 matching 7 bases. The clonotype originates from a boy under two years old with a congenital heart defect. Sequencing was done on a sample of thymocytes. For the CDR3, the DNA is TGTGCCAGCAGTCTCACCACAGGGGCGCGGGTTAAAAACATTCAGTACTTC. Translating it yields CASSLTTGARVKNIQYF. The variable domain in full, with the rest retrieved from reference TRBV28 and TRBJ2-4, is DVKVTQSSRYLVKRTGEKVFLECVQDMDHENMFWYRQDPGLGLRLIYFSYDVKMKEKGDIPEGYSVSREKKERFSLILESASTNQTSMYLCASSLTTGARVKNIQYFGAGTRLSVL.